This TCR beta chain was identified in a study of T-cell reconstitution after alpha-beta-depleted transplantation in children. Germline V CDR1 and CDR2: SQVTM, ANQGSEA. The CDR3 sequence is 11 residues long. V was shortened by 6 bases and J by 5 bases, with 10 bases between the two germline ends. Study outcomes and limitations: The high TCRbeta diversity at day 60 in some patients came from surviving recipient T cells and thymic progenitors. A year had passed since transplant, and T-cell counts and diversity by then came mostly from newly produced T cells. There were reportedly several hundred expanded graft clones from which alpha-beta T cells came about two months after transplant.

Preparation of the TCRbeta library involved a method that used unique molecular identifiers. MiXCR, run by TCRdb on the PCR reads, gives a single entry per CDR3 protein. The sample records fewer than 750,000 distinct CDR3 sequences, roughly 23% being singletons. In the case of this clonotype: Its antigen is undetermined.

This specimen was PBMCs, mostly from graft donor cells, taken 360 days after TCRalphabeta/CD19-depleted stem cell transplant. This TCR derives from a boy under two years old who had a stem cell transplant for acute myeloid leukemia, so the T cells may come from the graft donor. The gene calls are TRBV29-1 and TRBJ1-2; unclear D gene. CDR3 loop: CSVAGMYGYTF. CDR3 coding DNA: TGCAGCGTGGCCGGGATGTATGGCTACACCTTC.